This TCR beta chain was sequenced in a study of cytotoxic CD8 clonotypes in ibrutinib-treated CLL. Produced via immunoSEQ multiplex PCR; TCRdb's table is partial and in-frame only. The sample holds about 160,000 clones, over 65% seen once. Germline V lookup: CDR1 MDHEN, CDR2 SYDVKM. Trimming cost V 6 bases and J 7 bases; bases outside gene matches: 8. This CDR3 region has 13 residues. The clonotype originates from a human donor with chronic lymphocytic leukemia. The sequencing here drew on PBMCs, taken after 12 months of ibrutinib treatment. V is TRBV28 and J is TRBJ2-7; 8 bases map to TRBD1. The CDR3 DNA is TGTGCCAGCAGCCTTTCAGGGGGCAATGAGCAGTACTTC. It specifies CASSLSGGNEQYF.